A single sample is the source of the 18 T cell receptor beta chains below, sequenced in a study of CXCR3-negative and CXCR3-positive naive CD8 T cells. The TRB libraries of cDNA were built by UMI-labeled 5' RACE. TCRdb reworked the 5' RACE reads into one entry per CDR3 protein, no DNA. The data include about 26,000 distinct CDR3 sequences; the top ten clones carry about 3%. Sequencing was done on a sample of naive CXCR3- CD8+ T cells from blood. Subset here: CD45RO-CCR7+CD27+CD95- naive CD8+ T cells lacking CXCR3 (TNR3-). The receptors shown here come from a human donor in good health. Some clones in this sample may be carry-over from other donors' samples.

The V call is TRBV29-1, the J call TRBJ2-7; TCRdb names TRBD1, which stays unverified in the absence of DNA. The CDR3 extends over 14 amino acids. Per germline, CDR1 SQVTM and CDR2 ANQGSEA. CDR3 sequence: CSVEHPGQGYEQYF.

The chain employs TRBV25-1 and TRBJ2-7. Per germline, CDR1 MGHDK and CDR2 SYGVNS. The CDR3 runs 12 residues. The CDR3 spells CASSDSSYEQYF.

J is TRBJ2-6 and V is TRBV7-3; TCRdb outputs TRBD1, but without DNA this stays unchecked. CDR3 size: 16 residues. The V gene's germline CDR1 is SGHTA and CDR2 FQGTGA. The CDR3 protein is CASSFLDRAGANVLTF.

This sequence joins TRBV7-9 and TRBJ2-1; TCRdb designates TRBD1, a call that cannot be tested without DNA. The CDR3 length is 16 residues. CDR1 and CDR2 from the germline V gene are SEHNR and FQNEAQ (reference sequence). CDR3 loop: CASSWAGSPDDYEQFF.

The chain has TRBV6-5 and TRBJ1-1; TCRdb proposes TRBD1, but this gene call is untestable without DNA. The CDR3 totals 12 residues. Germline V CDR1 and CDR2: MNHEY, SVGAGI. CDR3 sequence: CASRATGTEAFF.

This chain uses TRBV7-2 with TRBJ1-2; TCRdb's assignment of TRBD1 cannot be checked, as there is no DNA. Germline V CDR1 and CDR2: SGHTA, FQGNSA. There are 13 residues in the CDR3. The CDR3 sequence: CASSHAQGYGYTF.

The V and J genes are TRBV4-3 and TRBJ2-1; checking the TCRdb D call of TRBD1 is not possible without DNA. Germline assignment: CDR1 LGHNA and CDR2 YSLEER. The CDR3 covers 15 residues. The CDR3 is CASQLRGASYNEQFF.

The chain combines TRBV14 with TRBJ1-5; TCRdb picks TRBD1, but there is no DNA to check that call. Per germline, CDR1 SGHDN and CDR2 FVKESK. The CDR3 spans 14 residues. The CDR3 sequence: CAGRDRVKRQPQHF.

V and J are TRBV7-9 and TRBJ2-1; TCRdb lists TRBD2, though no DNA is available to test this call. CDR1 SEHNR and CDR2 FQNEAQ come from the germline V gene (reference sequence). This CDR3 has 14 residues. The chain's CDR3 is CASNPGLAYNEQFF. The whole variable domain, filled in from reference TRBV7-9 and TRBJ2-1, reads DTGVSQNPRHKITKRGQNVTFRCDPISEHNRLYWYRQTLGQGPEFLTYFQNEAQLEKSRLLSDRFSAERPKGSFSTLEIQRTEQGDSAMYLCASNPGLAYNEQFFGPGTRLTVL.

The V and J genes are TRBV6-2 or TRBV6-3 and TRBJ2-1; lacking DNA, the TRBD2 call made by TCRdb goes unchecked. Per germline, CDR1 MNHEY and CDR2 SVGEGT. This CDR3 comprises 14 residues. CDR3 loop: CASSSGGVYNEQFF.

The chain recombines TRBV6-1 with TRBJ2-1; TCRdb names TRBD1, which stays unverified in the absence of DNA. The CDR3 spans 12 residues. The V gene's germline CDR1 is MNHNS and CDR2 SASEGT. The chain's CDR3 is CASRGDYNEQFF.

The CDR3 region is CASSQSDPSYEQYF. The chain joins TRBV3-1 to TRBJ2-7. The CDR3 is 14 amino acids. CDR1 and CDR2 (germline): LGHDT, YNNKEL (reference sequence).

J is TRBJ2-4 and V is TRBV6-2 or TRBV6-3; checking the TCRdb D call of TRBD2 is not possible without DNA. This CDR3 comprises 18 residues. Germline V lookup: CDR1 MNHEY, CDR2 SVGEGT. The CDR3 region is CASSLSGGPARDKNIQYF.

The chain is built from TRBV7-3 and TRBJ2-1; TCRdb names TRBD1, which stays unverified in the absence of DNA. The CDR3 covers 13 residues. CDR1 and CDR2 from the germline V gene are SGHTA and FQGTGA. CDR3 in amino acids: CASSPGGVHEQFF. The variable domain in full, completed from reference TRBV7-3 and TRBJ2-1, reads GAGVSQTPSNKVTEKGKYVELRCDPISGHTALYWYRQSLGQGPEFLIYFQGTGAADDSGLPNDRFFAVRPEGSVSTLKIQRTERGDSAVYLCASSPGGVHEQFFGPGTRLTVL.

The J gene is TRBJ1-5, the V gene TRBV23-1; the TCRdb D gene call, TRBD1, has no DNA to confirm it. TRBV23-1 is designated an ORF whose function remains uncertain. The CDR3 sequence is 19 residues long. The CDR3: CASILEEDRGKNSNQPQHF.

Frequency places this clonotype as medium-sized. The chain is built from TRBV5-5 and TRBJ2-1. CDR3 length: 16 residues. The V gene's germline CDR1 is SGHKS and CDR2 YYEKEE (reference sequence). CDR3: CASSLDSPLSYNEQFF.

This rearrangement joins TRBV28 to TRBJ2-7. This CDR3 comprises 12 residues. Germline V CDR1 and CDR2: MDHEN, SYDVKM. The CDR3 loop reads CASSGDDYEQYF.

The rearrangement joins TRBV5-4 to TRBJ1-2; no DNA is available, so the TRBD1 call from TCRdb remains unchecked. Germline CDR1 reads SGHNT; CDR2 reads YYREEE (reference sequence). This CDR3 contains 17 residues. The CDR3 region is CASSLEVGQGVHYGYTF.